A single T cell receptor beta chain is shown here with its context. This entry comes from a study of blood T cell repertoires in COVID-19. As for the study in general: Samples taken during acute and convalescent COVID-19 were collected in the United States, Italy and Spain. T cells, B-cell-depleted T cells, or PBMCs supplied cDNA or gDNA.

V gave up 5 bases and J gave up 1 base; unmatched junction bases: 6. Germline values: CDR1 LNHNV, CDR2 YYDKDF (reference sequence). The CDR3 spans 16 residues. During active infection, Seattle patients enrolled and were then monitored through disease. Authors' methods: The assay estimated nucleated cells by amplifying reference gene primers. The table came from immunoSEQ multiplex PCR; TCRdb's copy has only in-frame clones and leaves some out. Clone size and V and J calls were adopted from that table, with D and trimming inferred from the DNA. The table has around 270,000 clones, around 87% seen once.

The sequencing input was peripheral blood. The chain links TRBV15 to TRBJ1-3, with 9 bases fitting TRBD1. This receptor was obtained from a woman aged 60-70 years with COVID-19, enrolled during active disease. The CDR3 DNA follows: TGTGCCACCAGCCAGGGGGACAGGGTATCTGGAAACACCATATATTTT. Translating it yields CATSQGDRVSGNTIYF.